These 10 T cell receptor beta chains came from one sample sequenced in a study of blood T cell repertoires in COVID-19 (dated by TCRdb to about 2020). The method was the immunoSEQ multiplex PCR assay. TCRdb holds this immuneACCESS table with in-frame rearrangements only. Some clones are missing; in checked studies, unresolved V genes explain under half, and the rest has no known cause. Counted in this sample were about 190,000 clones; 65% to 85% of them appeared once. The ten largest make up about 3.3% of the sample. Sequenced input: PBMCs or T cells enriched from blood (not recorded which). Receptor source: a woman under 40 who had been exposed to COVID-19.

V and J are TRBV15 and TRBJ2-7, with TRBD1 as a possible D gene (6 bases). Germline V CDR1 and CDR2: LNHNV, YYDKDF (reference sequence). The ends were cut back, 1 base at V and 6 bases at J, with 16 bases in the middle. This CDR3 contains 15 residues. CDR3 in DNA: TGTGCCACCAGCAGAGGAGGGGGTACGGGTCGCGAGCAGTACTTC. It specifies CATSRGGGTGREQYF.

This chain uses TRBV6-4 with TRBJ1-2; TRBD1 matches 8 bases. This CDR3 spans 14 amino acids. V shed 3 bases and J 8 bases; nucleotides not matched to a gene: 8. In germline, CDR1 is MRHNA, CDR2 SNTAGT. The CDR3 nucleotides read TGTGCCAGCAGTGAACCAAAGGCAGGGGGCGGCTACACCTTC. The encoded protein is CASSEPKAGGGYTF.

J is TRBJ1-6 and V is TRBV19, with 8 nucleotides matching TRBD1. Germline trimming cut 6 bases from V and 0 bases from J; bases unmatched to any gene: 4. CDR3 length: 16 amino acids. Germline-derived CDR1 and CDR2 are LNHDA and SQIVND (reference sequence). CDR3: CASRRQGPSYNSPLHF. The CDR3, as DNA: TGTGCCAGTAGGCGACAGGGGCCCTCCTATAATTCACCCCTCCACTTT.

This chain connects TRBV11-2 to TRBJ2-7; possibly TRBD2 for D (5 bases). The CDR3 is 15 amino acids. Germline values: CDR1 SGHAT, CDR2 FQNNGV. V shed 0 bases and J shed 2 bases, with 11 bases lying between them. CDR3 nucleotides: TGTGCCAGCAGCTTAGAACCCGGAGCGGCCTACGAGCAGTACTTC. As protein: CASSLEPGAAYEQYF.

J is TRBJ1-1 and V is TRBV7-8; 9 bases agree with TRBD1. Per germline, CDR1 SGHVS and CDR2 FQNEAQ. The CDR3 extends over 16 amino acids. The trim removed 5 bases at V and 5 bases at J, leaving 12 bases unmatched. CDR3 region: CASSPITGGTRTEAFF. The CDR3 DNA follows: TGTGCCAGCAGCCCCATAACAGGGGGCACCAGGACTGAAGCTTTCTTT.

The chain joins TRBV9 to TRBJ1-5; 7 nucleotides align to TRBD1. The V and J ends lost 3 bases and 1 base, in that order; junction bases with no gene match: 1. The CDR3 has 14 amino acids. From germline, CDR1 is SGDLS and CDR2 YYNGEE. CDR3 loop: CASSETGSNQPQHF. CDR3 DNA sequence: TGTGCCAGCAGCGAGACAGGGAGCAATCAGCCCCAGCATTTT.

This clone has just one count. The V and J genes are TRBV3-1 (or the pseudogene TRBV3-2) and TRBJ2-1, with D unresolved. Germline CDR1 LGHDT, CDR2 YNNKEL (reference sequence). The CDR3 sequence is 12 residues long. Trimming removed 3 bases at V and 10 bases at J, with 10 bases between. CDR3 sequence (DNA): TGTGCCAGCAGCCACGCGCCGAGGGAGCAGTTCTTC. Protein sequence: CASSHAPREQFF.

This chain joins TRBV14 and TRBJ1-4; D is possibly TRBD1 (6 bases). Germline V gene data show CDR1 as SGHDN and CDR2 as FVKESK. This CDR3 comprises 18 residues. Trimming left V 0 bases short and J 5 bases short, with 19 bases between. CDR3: CASSQDSGTGAENEKLFF. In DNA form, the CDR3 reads TGTGCCAGCAGCCAAGATAGCGGGACGGGGGCGGAAAATGAAAAACTGTTTTTT.

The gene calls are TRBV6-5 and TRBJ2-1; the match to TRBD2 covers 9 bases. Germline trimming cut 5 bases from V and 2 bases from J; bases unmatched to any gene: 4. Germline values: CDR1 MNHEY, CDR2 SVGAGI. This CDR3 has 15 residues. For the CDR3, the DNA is TGTGCCAGCAGTATGACTAGCGGCCCCTACAATGAGCAGTTCTTC. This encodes CASSMTSGPYNEQFF.

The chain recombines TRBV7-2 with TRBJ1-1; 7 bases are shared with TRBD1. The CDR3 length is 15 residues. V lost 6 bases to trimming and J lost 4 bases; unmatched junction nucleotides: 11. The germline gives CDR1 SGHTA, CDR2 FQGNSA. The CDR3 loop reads CASRATQGWGTEAFF. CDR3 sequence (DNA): TGTGCCAGCAGGGCCACACAGGGGTGGGGCACTGAAGCTTTCTTT.